This entry lists 19 T cell receptor beta chains sequenced from one sample in a study of cytomegalovirus exposure and HLA in healthy donors. Primers: 60 Vbeta forward and 13 Jbeta reverse. The repertoire was sequenced with immunoSEQ multiplex PCR; TCRdb's copy has only in-frame clones and lacks some. The sample lists some 150,000 clones, approximately 90% occurring once. The sample was PBMCs. These receptors were collected from a woman under 40 in good health and CMV-seronegative.

The J gene is TRBJ1-1, the V gene TRBV10-3, with D possibly being TRBD1 (5 bases). From germline, CDR1 is ENHRY and CDR2 SYGVKD. The CDR3 contains 12 residues. V was pared by 7 bases and J by 4 bases, with 10 bases between. This CDR3 is CAIIGGGTEAFF. CDR3 bases: TGTGCCATCATAGGCGGGGGCACTGAAGCTTTCTTT.

This chain joins TRBV27 and TRBJ1-4; possibly TRBD1 for D (5 bases). The CDR3 sequence is 15 residues long. CDR1 MNHEY and CDR2 SMNVEV come from the germline V gene (reference sequence). Trimming removed 3 bases at V and 10 bases at J, with 18 bases between. The CDR3 loop reads CASSFYPPPTGKLFF. For the CDR3, the DNA is TGTGCCAGCAGTTTCTACCCCCCCCCAACAGGAAAACTGTTTTTT.

A single count supports this clone. The chain is built from TRBV19 and TRBJ1-1; TRBD1 aligns across 8 bases. The CDR3 has 18 residues. CDR1 and CDR2 (germline): LNHDA, SQIVND (reference sequence). The trim removed 1 base at V and 4 bases at J, leaving 14 bases unmatched. Written as DNA, the CDR3 is TGTGCCAGTAGTATAGGGGGGGGCAGGGGGCGCTTGAGCACTGAAGCTTTCTTT. It translates to CASSIGGGRGRLSTEAFF.

This chain connects TRBV19 to TRBJ2-3; TRBD2 might be the D (5 bases). The V and J ends lost 5 bases and 1 base respectively, with 16 bases between them. The CDR3 loop spans 16 amino acids. Germline loops: CDR1 LNHDA, CDR2 SQIVND (reference sequence). CDR3 region: CASSRRGQRGTDTQYF. The CDR3 region has the DNA TGTGCCAGTAGTCGCAGAGGTCAGAGGGGCACAGATACGCAGTATTTT.

This clone has just a few counts. V is TRBV5-6 and J is TRBJ1-5; D possibly corresponds to TRBD1 (6 bases). Germline CDR1 reads SGHDT; CDR2 reads YYEEEE. Trimming removed 0 bases at V and 5 bases at J, with 15 bases between. This CDR3 region has 16 residues. CDR3 region: CASSLGVQGGDQPQHF. The CDR3 DNA reads as TGTGCCAGCAGCTTGGGGGTACAGGGTGGGGATCAGCCCCAGCATTTT.

The chain combines TRBV6-1 with TRBJ2-1; 12 nucleotides agree with TRBD2. The CDR3 has 18 amino acids. Germline V gene lookup returns CDR1 MNHNS and CDR2 SASEGT. V shed 4 bases and J 9 bases; nucleotides not matched to a gene: 16. The CDR3 here is CASSAGLAGIITWGEQFF. Here the CDR3 DNA reads TGTGCCAGCAGTGCCGGACTAGCGGGAATAATAACGTGGGGTGAGCAGTTCTTC.

CDR3 DNA: TGTGCCACCAGCAGCCGGGACTTGTACTCCTACGAGCAGTACTTC. Translated, it gives CATSSRDLYSYEQYF. The chain combines TRBV15 with TRBJ2-7; the D gene is possibly TRBD2 (6 bases). Deletions cut 3 bases from V and 0 bases from J, with 12 bases between. The CDR3 runs to 15 residues. CDR1 is LNHNV, CDR2 YYDKDF, per germline (reference sequence).

The chain carries TRBV14 and TRBJ1-1; 7 nucleotides agree with TRBD1. Per germline, CDR1 SGHDN and CDR2 FVKESK. CDR3 length: 15 amino acids. CDR3 in DNA: TGTGAGTCGGGAACCGGAGGGGGCGCGGGCACTGAAGCTTTCTTT. Protein: CESGTGGGAGTEAFF.

This clone was counted a single time. The chain links TRBV10-3 to TRBJ1-5, with TRBD1 identical over 8 bases. Trimming cost V 4 bases and J 4 bases; bases outside gene matches: 6. Germline V gives CDR1 ENHRY, CDR2 SYGVKD. The CDR3 is 15 residues long. The CDR3 reads CAISAWTGKNQPQHF. The CDR3 bases are TGTGCCATCAGTGCCTGGACAGGGAAGAATCAGCCCCAGCATTTT.

V and J are TRBV28 and TRBJ1-5; TRBD1 matches 7 bases. Looked up from germline, CDR1 is MDHEN and CDR2 is SYDVKM. The CDR3 spans 14 residues. Germline trimming cut 2 bases from V and 4 bases from J; bases unmatched to any gene: 2. DNA for the CDR3: TGTGCCAGCAGTTTACCCAGGGGGAATCAGCCCCAGCATTTT. This encodes CASSLPRGNQPQHF.

The chain combines TRBV5-4 with TRBJ2-5; the match to TRBD2 covers 7 bases. V lost 3 bases to trimming and J lost 5 bases; unmatched junction nucleotides: 13. The CDR3 is 16 amino acids. CDR1 SGHNT and CDR2 YYREEE come from the germline V gene (reference sequence). CDR3 amino acids: CASSSMNAGAVETQYF. Written as DNA, the CDR3 is TGTGCCAGCAGCTCTATGAACGCGGGAGCGGTGGAGACCCAGTACTTC.

This rearrangement joins TRBV5-8 to TRBJ1-5; the D gene is possibly TRBD1 (6 bases). This CDR3 comprises 15 residues. V lost 2 bases and J lost 1, with 10 bases in between. Looked up from germline, CDR1 is SGHTS and CDR2 is YDEGEE. The CDR3 is CASSFLRGSNQPQHF. Here the CDR3 DNA reads TGTGCCAGCAGCTTTCTGAGGGGGAGCAATCAGCCCCAGCATTTT.

V is TRBV25-1 and J is TRBJ2-5, with TRBD2 identical over 11 bases. The germline V gene has CDR1 MGHDK and CDR2 SYGVNS. V lost 1 base to trimming and J lost 2 bases; unmatched junction nucleotides: 9. The CDR3 has 18 residues. In DNA, the CDR3 is TGTGCCAGCAGTGAATCGGTGACTAGCGGGATAGGGCAAGAGACCCAGTACTTC. This translates into CASSESVTSGIGQETQYF.

This clone was seen just once. The rearrangement joins TRBV30 to TRBJ1-3; D possibly corresponds to TRBD1 (5 bases). V lost 0 bases and J 5 bases, leaving 11 bases between the germline ends. Looked up from germline, CDR1 is GTSNPN and CDR2 is SVGIG (reference sequence). The CDR3 contains 14 residues. CDR3 protein: CAWSVGAWRNTIYF. In nucleotides, the CDR3 is TGTGCCTGGAGTGTAGGGGCCTGGAGAAACACCATATATTTT. Combining the CDR3 with reference TRBV30 and TRBJ1-3 gives the whole variable domain SQTIHQWPATLVQPVGSPLSLECTVEGTSNPNLYWYRQAAGRGLQLLFYSVGIGQISSEVPQNLSASRPQDRQFILSSKKLLLSDSGFYLCAWSVGAWRNTIYFGEGSWLTVV.

This clone was seen only once. The V call is TRBV9, the J call TRBJ1-1; TRBD1 might be the D (5 bases). The CDR3 length is 15 residues. Trimming stripped 3 bases from V and 0 bases from J, with 12 bases between. The germline CDR1 and CDR2 sequences are SGDLS and YYNGEE. The CDR3 DNA sequence: TGTGCCAGCAGCGCCGCAGGGATGGTGAACACTGAAGCTTTCTTT. This translates into CASSAAGMVNTEAFF.

The rearrangement links TRBV7-9 to TRBJ1-1; D unresolved. The germline V and J ends were trimmed by 4 bases and 1 base, with 7 bases remaining between them. This CDR3 spans 13 amino acids. The V gene's germline CDR1 is SEHNR and CDR2 FQNEAQ (reference sequence). The CDR3 DNA is TGTGCCAGCAGCTCCGGGTGGAACACTGAAGCTTTCTTT. This sequence encodes CASSSGWNTEAFF.

The J gene is TRBJ2-5, the V gene TRBV18; the D gene is possibly TRBD1 (5 bases). CDR3 length: 15 residues. V was pared by 0 bases and J by 4 bases, with 12 bases between. Looked up from germline, CDR1 is KGHSH and CDR2 is LQKENI. The CDR3 is CASSPPIQGRETQYF. The DNA for the CDR3 is TGTGCCAGCTCACCACCGATCCAGGGTCGAGAGACCCAGTACTTC.

V usage is TRBV28 and J usage is TRBJ2-2; D is undetermined. This CDR3 spans 15 amino acids. Trimming removed 2 bases at V and 4 bases at J, with 11 bases between. Germline-derived CDR1 and CDR2 are MDHEN and SYDVKM. The CDR3 region is CASSLVSLPTGELFF. In DNA form, the CDR3 reads TGTGCCAGCAGTTTAGTTTCACTACCCACCGGGGAGCTGTTTTTT.

The V gene is TRBV9, the J gene TRBJ2-2; D gene unclear. There are 16 residues in the CDR3. Trimming left V 2 bases short and J 0 bases short, with 11 bases between. Germline V gene sequence: CDR1 SGDLS, CDR2 YYNGEE. The CDR3 is CASSVAPGTNTGELFF. The CDR3 DNA reads TGTGCCAGCAGCGTTGCTCCAGGTACGAACACCGGGGAGCTGTTTTTT.